This TCR beta chain derives from a study of blood T cell repertoires in COVID-19. In the study overall: Acute and convalescent COVID-19 samples came from the United States, Italy and Spain.

TCRdb keeps only in-frame clones here, not all; method: immunoSEQ multiplex PCR. The sample has under 150,000 clones, around 80% seen once. Germline V gene data show CDR1 as MNHEY and CDR2 as SMNVEV (reference sequence). Deletions cut 2 bases from V and 2 bases from J, with 13 bases between. The CDR3 runs 15 residues. Sequences were obtained from peripheral blood. The V call is TRBV27, the J call TRBJ2-7; D remains unclear. This sequence originates from a man older than 75 with active or convalescent COVID-19. The CDR3 loop reads CASSLEYGGPYEQYF. The CDR3 DNA sequence: TGTGCCAGCAGTTTAGAGTATGGCGGTCCCTACGAGCAGTACTTC.